The rows below give T cell receptor beta chains drawn from one sample of a study of identical twins. One entry per CDR3 protein results from TCRdb running MiXCR on the 5' RACE reads. This table has about 250,000 distinct CDR3 sequences, about 14% appearing once. Sequencing used memory (CD45RO+) T cells sorted from blood. Receptor source: a woman between 18 and 30 years old in good health. Each CDR3 is given with its conserved first and last residue. A D gene is named only where the DNA matches it firmly. Not every row has a clone size; where given, it reads once, few, many or a size class.

j_gene: TRBJ1-5; abundance: few; d_gene: TRBD1; v_gene: TRBV12-3/TRBV12-4; CDR3nt: TGTGCCAGCAGTTTAACAGGGGGTTGGCAGCCCCAGCATTTT; CDR3aa: CASSLTGGWQPQHF
j_gene: TRBJ2-7; abundance: many; d_gene: TRBD1; v_gene: TRBV9; CDR3nt: TGTGCCAGCAGCCAAGGGATCGGACAGGACTCCTACGAGCAGTACTTC; CDR3aa: CASSQGIGQDSYEQYF
j_gene: TRBJ2-7; abundance: NA; d_gene: TRBD2; v_gene: TRBV5-4; CDR3nt: TGTGCCAGCAGCCCTACCCCAGCGGGATCCTACGAGCAGTACTTC; CDR3aa: CASSPTPAGSYEQYF
j_gene: TRBJ1-5; abundance: many; d_gene: TRBD1; v_gene: TRBV10-3; CDR3nt: TGTGCCATCAGTGAGTCGTTAGCCAGGGGGGGTCAGCCCCAGCATTTT; CDR3aa: CAISESLARGGQPQHF
j_gene: TRBJ2-5; abundance: NA; d_gene: NA; v_gene: TRBV30; CDR3nt: TGTGCCTGGAAGAGTGGGGGACAAGAGACCCAGTACTTC; CDR3aa: CAWKSGGQETQYF
j_gene: TRBJ2-3; abundance: once; d_gene: NA; v_gene: TRBV2; CDR3nt: TGTGCCAGCAGGATGGATACGCAGTATTTT; CDR3aa: CASRMDTQYF
j_gene: TRBJ1-1; abundance: few; d_gene: NA; v_gene: TRBV5-8; CDR3nt: TGTGCCAGCAGCTTGGAGGAGAACCAGAACGAAGCTTTCTTT; CDR3aa: CASSLEENQNEAFF
j_gene: TRBJ2-7; abundance: few; d_gene: TRBD2; v_gene: TRBV13; CDR3nt: TGTGCCAGCAGCATGGGACTAGGGGGGCTGGACGAGCAGTACTTC; CDR3aa: CASSMGLGGLDEQYF
j_gene: TRBJ2-1; abundance: many; d_gene: NA; v_gene: TRBV6-6; CDR3nt: TGTGCCAGCAGTTACGGACAGCACGATGAGCAGTTCTTC; CDR3aa: CASSYGQHDEQFF
j_gene: TRBJ2-3; abundance: few; d_gene: TRBD2; v_gene: TRBV4-2; CDR3nt: TGTGCCAGCAGCCCCTTAGCGGGGGGGTACTTTAGCACAGATACGCAGTATTTT; CDR3aa: CASSPLAGGYFSTDTQYF
j_gene: TRBJ1-1; abundance: NA; d_gene: NA; v_gene: TRBV12-3/TRBV12-4; CDR3nt: TGTGCCAGCAGGGTTACAGGACTGAACACTGAAGCTTTCTTT; CDR3aa: CASRVTGLNTEAFF
j_gene: TRBJ2-7; abundance: NA; d_gene: NA; v_gene: TRBV9; CDR3nt: TGTGCCAGCAGTAGGGACTCCGCCGGGGAGCAGTACTTC; CDR3aa: CASSRDSAGEQYF
j_gene: TRBJ2-5; abundance: few; d_gene: NA; v_gene: TRBV7-9; CDR3nt: TGTGCCAGCAGCTTAACTAGAGGCTCAGAGACCCAGTACTTC; CDR3aa: CASSLTRGSETQYF
j_gene: TRBJ1-1; abundance: few; d_gene: NA; v_gene: TRBV4-2; CDR3nt: TGTGCCAGCAGCCAAGATCGCCAGAACACTGAAGCTTTCTTT; CDR3aa: CASSQDRQNTEAFF
j_gene: TRBJ2-7; abundance: few; d_gene: NA; v_gene: TRBV20-1; CDR3nt: TGCAGTGCTGTCCGGGACGCTCCTTTCTACGAGCAGTACTTC; CDR3aa: CSAVRDAPFYEQYF
j_gene: TRBJ1-2; abundance: many; d_gene: TRBD1; v_gene: TRBV7-6; CDR3nt: TGTGCCAGCAGCCCAGGACAGGGAGGCTATGGCTACACCTTC; CDR3aa: CASSPGQGGYGYTF
j_gene: TRBJ2-3; abundance: many; d_gene: TRBD2; v_gene: TRBV3-1; CDR3nt: TGTGCCAGCAGTCCTGGACTAGCCCAAATCTTGGATACGCAGTATTTT; CDR3aa: CASSPGLAQILDTQYF
j_gene: TRBJ1-1; abundance: few; d_gene: NA; v_gene: TRBV7-2; CDR3nt: TGTGCCAGCAGCGCCCGCAGCTCCGTTAACCCGAACACTGAAGCTTTCTTT; CDR3aa: CASSARSSVNPNTEAFF
j_gene: TRBJ2-5; abundance: NA; d_gene: TRBD2; v_gene: TRBV2; CDR3nt: TGTGCCAGCACCGGCGGGGGGGGCCGACAAGAGACCCAGTACTTC; CDR3aa: CASTGGGGRQETQYF
j_gene: TRBJ1-2; abundance: few; d_gene: NA; v_gene: TRBV6-5; CDR3nt: TGTGCCAGCAGTTATGATCAGGGGATGGGCTATGGCTACACCTTC; CDR3aa: CASSYDQGMGYGYTF
j_gene: TRBJ2-1; abundance: NA; d_gene: TRBD2; v_gene: TRBV27; CDR3nt: TGTGCCAGCATCGGTGGCGGGGGGGCCATCTACAATGAGCAGTTCTTC; CDR3aa: CASIGGGGAIYNEQFF
j_gene: TRBJ2-7; abundance: NA; d_gene: TRBD1; v_gene: TRBV6-5; CDR3nt: TGTGCCAGCAGTTTTTGGGACAGGGCTAACGAGCAGTACTTC; CDR3aa: CASSFWDRANEQYF
j_gene: TRBJ2-3; abundance: few; d_gene: NA; v_gene: TRBV25-1; CDR3nt: TGTGCCAGCAGCGTGGGGGCAAGGGATACGCAGTATTTT; CDR3aa: CASSVGARDTQYF
j_gene: TRBJ1-4; abundance: few; d_gene: NA; v_gene: TRBV29-1; CDR3nt: TGCAGCGTTCCCAGGACTGGGGATGAAAAACTGTTTTTT; CDR3aa: CSVPRTGDEKLFF
j_gene: TRBJ2-1; abundance: NA; d_gene: NA; v_gene: TRBV3-1; CDR3nt: TGTGCCGGCAGTCGTCTGGGCGGGGGCACCTACAATGAGCAGTTCTTC; CDR3aa: CAGSRLGGGTYNEQFF
j_gene: TRBJ1-1; abundance: few; d_gene: TRBD1; v_gene: TRBV5-1; CDR3nt: TGCGCCAGCAGTTATACAGGGGTACACACTGAAGCTTTCTTT; CDR3aa: CASSYTGVHTEAFF
j_gene: TRBJ2-1; abundance: few; d_gene: TRBD2; v_gene: TRBV25-1; CDR3nt: TGTGCCAGCAGTGATTGGGGGAGGGTATCCTACAATGAGCAGTTCTTC; CDR3aa: CASSDWGRVSYNEQFF
j_gene: TRBJ2-1; abundance: few; d_gene: NA; v_gene: TRBV5-1; CDR3nt: TGCGCCAGCAGCGTCCTCGCCTTGAGCTCCTACAATGAGCAGTTCTTC; CDR3aa: CASSVLALSSYNEQFF
j_gene: TRBJ2-1; abundance: NA; d_gene: NA; v_gene: TRBV6-1; CDR3nt: TGTGCCAGCAGCTCCCGAGGGGGAGATGAGCAGTTCTTC; CDR3aa: CASSSRGGDEQFF
j_gene: TRBJ1-1; abundance: NA; d_gene: NA; v_gene: TRBV27; CDR3nt: TGTGCCAGCGCCAACTCAGGTGGTGGCACTGAAGCTTTCTTT; CDR3aa: CASANSGGGTEAFF
j_gene: TRBJ2-1; abundance: few; d_gene: TRBD2; v_gene: TRBV6-2/TRBV6-3; CDR3nt: TGTGCCGGGAGACTAGCGGGAGGGAATGAGCAGTTCTTC; CDR3aa: CAGRLAGGNEQFF
j_gene: TRBJ1-1; abundance: NA; d_gene: NA; v_gene: TRBV19; CDR3nt: TGTGCCAGTAGTACCTTCCAGGGGATGAACACTGAAGCTTTCTTT; CDR3aa: CASSTFQGMNTEAFF
j_gene: TRBJ2-5; abundance: few; d_gene: NA; v_gene: TRBV9; CDR3nt: TGTGCCAGCAGCGTAGCCCTAACTGGGGTCTCGGAGACCCAGTACTTC; CDR3aa: CASSVALTGVSETQYF
j_gene: TRBJ2-7; abundance: few; d_gene: NA; v_gene: TRBV7-9; CDR3nt: TGTGCCAGCAGCCCCAAGGCTAGCGCCTACGAGCAGTACTTC; CDR3aa: CASSPKASAYEQYF
j_gene: TRBJ2-1; abundance: few; d_gene: TRBD2; v_gene: TRBV7-6; CDR3nt: TGTGCCAGCAGCTCCGTTGCGGGGGGGAGCTCCTACAATGAGCAGTTCTTC; CDR3aa: CASSSVAGGSSYNEQFF
j_gene: TRBJ1-2; abundance: NA; d_gene: NA; v_gene: TRBV30; CDR3nt: TGTGCCTGGACCCCCGGGCGGGGGTCGCATGGCTACACCTTC; CDR3aa: CAWTPGRGSHGYTF
j_gene: TRBJ2-1; abundance: many; d_gene: NA; v_gene: TRBV24-1; CDR3nt: TGTGCCACCCAGGGGACTATGAGCAATGAGCAGTTCTTC; CDR3aa: CATQGTMSNEQFF
j_gene: TRBJ1-6; abundance: NA; d_gene: NA; v_gene: TRBV5-1; CDR3nt: TGCGCCAGCAGTTTGGGGGGTGGACAGCGAGGTTCACCCCTCCACTTT; CDR3aa: CASSLGGGQRGSPLHF
j_gene: TRBJ2-2; abundance: NA; d_gene: NA; v_gene: TRBV2; CDR3nt: TGTGCCACTAGTTCCTCCCGAGCCGGGGAGCTGTTTTTT; CDR3aa: CATSSSRAGELFF
j_gene: TRBJ1-5; abundance: NA; d_gene: NA; v_gene: TRBV4-3; CDR3nt: TGCGCCAGCAGCCAAGAGGTCGGATATCAGCCCCAGCATTTT; CDR3aa: CASSQEVGYQPQHF
j_gene: TRBJ2-1; abundance: NA; d_gene: TRBD2; v_gene: TRBV20-1; CDR3nt: TGCAGTGCTAGATGGGCGGGAGACTACAATGAGCAGTTCTTC; CDR3aa: CSARWAGDYNEQFF
j_gene: TRBJ2-2; abundance: few; d_gene: TRBD2; v_gene: TRBV5-1; CDR3nt: TGCGCCAAAAGAAGGAGCGGGAGGTTTCCGAACACCGGGGAGCTGTTTTTT; CDR3aa: CAKRRSGRFPNTGELFF
j_gene: TRBJ1-2; abundance: NA; d_gene: NA; v_gene: TRBV6-2/TRBV6-3; CDR3nt: TGTGCCAGCAGTCGGAGCGATCAAGGGGAACAACTGAACTATGGCTACACCTTC; CDR3aa: CASSRSDQGEQLNYGYTF
j_gene: TRBJ2-5; abundance: many; d_gene: TRBD1; v_gene: TRBV7-3; CDR3nt: TGTGCCAGCAGCCGGGGACAGCAAGAGACCCAGTACTTC; CDR3aa: CASSRGQQETQYF
j_gene: TRBJ1-2; abundance: NA; d_gene: NA; v_gene: TRBV4-1; CDR3nt: TGCGCCAGCAGCCAAGCCCAGGGAAGCTATGGCTACACCTTC; CDR3aa: CASSQAQGSYGYTF
j_gene: TRBJ1-2; abundance: many; d_gene: NA; v_gene: TRBV27; CDR3nt: TGTGCCAGCAGTTTCGGGACTCATCGAGGCTACACCTTC; CDR3aa: CASSFGTHRGYTF
j_gene: TRBJ2-1; abundance: NA; d_gene: TRBD2; v_gene: TRBV7-2; CDR3nt: TGTGCCAGCAGCCCCAGAGCGGGAGGGCCGGCGGATGAGCAGTTCTTC; CDR3aa: CASSPRAGGPADEQFF
j_gene: TRBJ1-2; abundance: few; d_gene: TRBD1; v_gene: TRBV20-1; CDR3nt: TGCAGTGCTAGCCCCGGGACAGGGAGCCCTGGCTACACCTTC; CDR3aa: CSASPGTGSPGYTF
j_gene: TRBJ2-1; abundance: few; d_gene: TRBD2; v_gene: TRBV4-3; CDR3nt: TGCGCCAGCAGCCAAGAAGGGGCTAGCGGGCTTCGTGAGCAGTTCTTC; CDR3aa: CASSQEGASGLREQFF
j_gene: TRBJ1-2; abundance: few; d_gene: NA; v_gene: TRBV29-1; CDR3nt: TGCAGCGTTTATGACAGCTCCCGAGCTAACTATGGCTACACCTTC; CDR3aa: CSVYDSSRANYGYTF
j_gene: TRBJ1-1; abundance: few; d_gene: NA; v_gene: TRBV11-3; CDR3nt: TGTGCCAGCAGCTTAGTTAGCGGCGCTGAAGCTTTCTTT; CDR3aa: CASSLVSGAEAFF
j_gene: TRBJ1-1; abundance: few; d_gene: NA; v_gene: TRBV20-1; CDR3nt: TGCAGTGCAACCCCGGGACACTCTATGAACACTGAAGCTTTCTTT; CDR3aa: CSATPGHSMNTEAFF
j_gene: TRBJ2-3; abundance: few; d_gene: NA; v_gene: TRBV13; CDR3nt: TGTGCCAGCAGCTTAACGGGTACAGATACGCAGTATTTT; CDR3aa: CASSLTGTDTQYF
j_gene: TRBJ2-7; abundance: few; d_gene: TRBD2; v_gene: TRBV20-1; CDR3nt: TGCAGTGCTACACTTTTAGCGGGAGCGGCGTACGAGCAGTACTTC; CDR3aa: CSATLLAGAAYEQYF